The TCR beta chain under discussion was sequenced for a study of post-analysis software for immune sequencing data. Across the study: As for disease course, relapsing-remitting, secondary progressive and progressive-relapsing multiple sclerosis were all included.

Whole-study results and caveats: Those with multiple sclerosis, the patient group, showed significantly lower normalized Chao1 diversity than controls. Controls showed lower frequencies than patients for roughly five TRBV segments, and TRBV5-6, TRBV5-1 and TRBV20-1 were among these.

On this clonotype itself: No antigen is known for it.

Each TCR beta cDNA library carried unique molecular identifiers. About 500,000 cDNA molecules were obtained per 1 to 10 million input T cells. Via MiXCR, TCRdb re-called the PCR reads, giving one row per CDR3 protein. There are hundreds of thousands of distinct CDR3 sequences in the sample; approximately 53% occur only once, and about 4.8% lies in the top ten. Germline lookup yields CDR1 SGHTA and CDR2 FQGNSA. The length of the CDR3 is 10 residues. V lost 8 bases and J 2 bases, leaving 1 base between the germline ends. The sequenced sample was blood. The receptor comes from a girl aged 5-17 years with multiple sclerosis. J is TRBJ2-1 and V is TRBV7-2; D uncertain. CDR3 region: CASAYNEQFF. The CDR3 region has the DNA TGTGCCAGCGCCTACAATGAGCAGTTCTTC.